The present entry profiles one T cell receptor beta chain with its context. V trimming: 1 base; J trimming: 6 bases; junction bases outside the gene matches: 8. The CDR3 spans 15 residues. From germline, CDR1 is LNHDA and CDR2 SQIVND (reference sequence). The data were taken from a study of blood T cell repertoires in COVID-19. The overall study: From T cells, B-cell-depleted T cells, or PBMCs came the material, which was cDNA or gDNA.

In the source study's methods: Estimation of nucleated cell counts relied on the amplification of reference gene primers. Clones were read by immunoSEQ multiplex PCR, and TCRdb kept only the in-frame ones, dropping some. That table gives V, J and clone size, and the DNA gave D and trimming. Of about 42,000 clones listed, 87% are singletons. Sequencing was performed on peripheral blood. V and J are TRBV19 and TRBJ2-7, with 8 bases lining up with TRBD1. This sequence originates from a woman of 80 years or more in a cohort sampled during active or convalescent COVID-19. CDR3 coding DNA: TGTGCCAGTAGTATAGTCGGACAGGGCGACATCGAGCAGTACTTC. Translating gives CASSIVGQGDIEQYF.